This is a list of T cell receptor beta chains from one sample in a study of blood T cell repertoires in COVID-19. Assay: immunoSEQ multiplex PCR; the TCRdb copy retains only in-frame clones and omits some. Of about 210,000 clones in the sample, about 81% were seen once. What was sequenced was PBMCs or T cells enriched from blood (not recorded which). The receptor set was obtained from a middle-aged man who had recovered from COVID-19. Both conserved end residues are part of each CDR3. Each record gives: J gene, D gene, clone size, V gene, CDR3 DNA, CDR3 protein. The D gene is left open where the match is weak. Part of the rows lack a size; the others show once, few, many or a class for expanded clones.

>TRBJ1-4|.|.|TRBV3-1/TRBV3-2
TGTGCCAGCAGCCGTTACGCGGCGACTAATGAAAAACTGTTTTTT
CASSRYAATNEKLFF
>TRBJ1-1|TRBD1|.|TRBV5-1
TGCGCCAGCAGCATCCAGACAGGGGAGAACACTGAAGCTTTCTTT
CASSIQTGENTEAFF
>TRBJ2-2|TRBD2|.|TRBV5-1
TGCGCCAGCAGCTGGCTTGCGGGACTAGCGGGAGGGCCCTTCGGGGAGCTGTTTTTT
CASSWLAGLAGGPFGELFF
>TRBJ2-7|TRBD1|.|TRBV5-6
TGTGCCAGCAGCCTGACAGGGCCGAACTACGAGCAGTACTTC
CASSLTGPNYEQYF
>TRBJ2-2|.|.|TRBV28
TGTGCCAGCAGTTCCACAGGGTTCGGGGAGCTGTTTTTT
CASSSTGFGELFF
>TRBJ2-2|TRBD1|.|TRBV18
TGTGCCAGCTCACCGAAGGGACAGGGACACACCGGGGAGCTGTTTTTT
CASSPKGQGHTGELFF
>TRBJ2-3|.|.|TRBV30
TGTGCCTGGAGTGTCGGAGACACAGATACGCAGTATTTT
CAWSVGDTDTQYF
>TRBJ1-1|.|.|TRBV5-1
TGCGCCAGCTCAGGGCAGGGATCGAGGACTGAAGCTTTCTTT
CASSGQGSRTEAFF
>TRBJ2-2|TRBD2|.|TRBV11-3
TGTGCCAGCAGCCTGGGACTAGCGGGGGTTTCGATAGGATTCACCGGGGAGCTGTTTTTT
CASSLGLAGVSIGFTGELFF
>TRBJ1-1|.|.|TRBV9
TGTGCCAGCAGCCCCCTCGAGAGGTCCATTGAAGCTTTCTTT
CASSPLERSIEAFF
>TRBJ1-2|TRBD1|.|TRBV9
TGTGCCAGCAGCTCCGGGACAGGGGGCCATGGCTACACCTTC
CASSSGTGGHGYTF
>TRBJ1-2|TRBD1|.|TRBV20-1
TGCAGTGCTATGAGACAGGGACACACCTTC
CSAMRQGHTF
>TRBJ1-3|.|.|TRBV10-3
TGTGCCATCAGCCCAGCTGGCGGTGGAAACACCATATATTTT
CAISPAGGGNTIYF
>TRBJ2-1|TRBD1|few|TRBV5-8
TGTGCCAGCAGCTTGCGGACAGGGGGCAATGAGCAGTTCTTC
CASSLRTGGNEQFF
>TRBJ2-3|.|.|TRBV24-1
TGTGCCACCAGTGATGGAGCGCGCACAGATACGCAGTATTTT
CATSDGARTDTQYF
>TRBJ1-5|.|.|TRBV19
TGTGCCAGTAGTATAGGAGGGCGAGGGCAGCCCCAGCATTTT
CASSIGGRGQPQHF
>TRBJ2-5|TRBD2|.|TRBV7-3
TGTGCCAGCAGCTCCGGGACTAGAGGGGGAGAGACCCAGTACTTC
CASSSGTRGGETQYF
>TRBJ1-5|.|few|TRBV19
TGTGCCAGTAGCAGGGGAGGGAAAGGGAATCAGCCCCAGCATTTT
CASSRGGKGNQPQHF
>TRBJ1-3|TRBD1|few|TRBV30
TGTGCCTGGAAACCGGGACAGGGGATTCAATTTGGAAACACCATATATTTT
CAWKPGQGIQFGNTIYF
>TRBJ1-2|.|.|TRBV25-1
TGTGCCAGCAGTGCGAGTAATAACTATGGCTACACCTTC
CASSASNNYGYTF
>TRBJ2-3|TRBD2|.|TRBV9
TGTGCCAGCAGCCCCAAGGGACTAGTCACGGTTCAAACCCGCCCAGATACGCAGTATTTT
CASSPKGLVTVQTRPDTQYF
>TRBJ2-3|.|.|TRBV6-5
TGTGCCAGCAGGGTCCAGTTTAGCACAGATACGCAGTATTTT
CASRVQFSTDTQYF
>TRBJ2-7|TRBD1|.|TRBV5-4
TGTGCCAGCAGCCAACGCAAGACAGGGTTGGACGAGCAGTACTTC
CASSQRKTGLDEQYF
>TRBJ2-5|TRBD2|.|TRBV7-6
TGTGCCAGCAGCCAACTTGCGGGGGGTTCCCAAGAGACCCAGTACTTC
CASSQLAGGSQETQYF
>TRBJ2-2|.|.|TRBV9
TGTGCCAGCAGCGCGAATGATGCGACCGGGGAGCTGTTTTTT
CASSANDATGELFF
>TRBJ2-3|TRBD2|.|TRBV4-2
TGTGCCAGCAGCCAAGATCTAAGGACTAGCGGCACAGATACGCAGTATTTT
CASSQDLRTSGTDTQYF
>TRBJ2-1|TRBD2|.|TRBV6-5
TGTGCCAGCAGTTACCAGGGTAGCGGGATAAATGAGCAGTTCTTC
CASSYQGSGINEQFF
>TRBJ1-1|.|.|TRBV27
TGTGCCAGCAGTTCCACAGGTACGAGGACCGAAGCTTTCTTT
CASSSTGTRTEAFF
>TRBJ1-2|.|.|TRBV12-3/TRBV12-4
TGTGCCAGCACCCCGAGGCGCAGCTATGGCTACACCTTC
CASTPRRSYGYTF
>TRBJ2-7|.|once|TRBV28
TGTGCCAGCAGTTTCTCCTTCTCCATACTAACCTACGAGCAGTACTTC
CASSFSFSILTYEQYF
>TRBJ2-4|TRBD2|.|TRBV11-2
TGTGCCAGCAGCTTATCTAGCGGGGGGACCAAAAACATTCAGTACTTC
CASSLSSGGTKNIQYF
>TRBJ2-2|TRBD2|.|TRBV5-6
TGTGCCAGCAGCAACCCCGGGACTAGCGGGGACACCGGGGAGCTGTTTTTT
CASSNPGTSGDTGELFF
>TRBJ2-3|.|.|TRBV5-1
TGCGCCAGCAGCTTGTCGGGGGGCACAGATACGCAGTATTTT
CASSLSGGTDTQYF
>TRBJ1-1|.|.|TRBV18
TGTGCCAGCTCACCATTTACAGGGAACACTGAAGCTTTCTTT
CASSPFTGNTEAFF
>TRBJ2-1|TRBD1|.|TRBV24-1
TGTGCCACCAGTACCGGGACAGGGTTAACGAATAAGCAGTTCTTC
CATSTGTGLTNKQFF
>TRBJ2-7|.|few|TRBV27
TGTGCCAGCAGGAAACAGGGTAGTATTGAAGAGCAGTACTTC
CASRKQGSIEEQYF
>TRBJ1-5|TRBD1|.|TRBV19
TGTGCCAGTAGTTCACAGGGGTGGGCCCAGCATTTT
CASSSQGWAQHF
>TRBJ2-1|TRBD2|.|TRBV7-3
TGTGCCAGCAGCTTAAAAGGACTAGCGGGCGATGAGCAGTTCTTC
CASSLKGLAGDEQFF
>TRBJ1-3|.|.|TRBV30
TGTGCCTGGAGTCCCAACACCTCTGGAAACACCATATATTTT
CAWSPNTSGNTIYF
>TRBJ1-2|.|.|TRBV5-1
TGCGCCAGCAGCTTAGCAGGTGACGGCTACACCTTC
CASSLAGDGYTF
>TRBJ2-1|.|.|TRBV7-8
TGTGCCAGCTCCTCGAGTAACGGGGTCGCGCAGTTCTTC
CASSSSNGVAQFF
>TRBJ2-1|.|few|TRBV14
TGTGCCAGCAGCCACCAGTCCTACAATGAGCAGTTCTTC
CASSHQSYNEQFF
>TRBJ2-7|.|.|TRBV7-9
TGTGCCAGCAGCTTGACAGGTAACGAGCAGTACTTC
CASSLTGNEQYF
>TRBJ1-1|.|.|TRBV27
TGTGCCAGCACCCTTGAGGAGGGGAAGAACACTGAAGCTTTCTTT
CASTLEEGKNTEAFF
>TRBJ2-1|.|.|TRBV5-6
TGTGCCAGCAGCTTGGGCTACGGCAATGAGCAGTTCTTC
CASSLGYGNEQFF
>TRBJ2-5|TRBD1|.|TRBV4-1
TGCGCCAGCAGCGACCGGGACAGTCAGTACCAAGAGACCCAGTACTTC
CASSDRDSQYQETQYF
>TRBJ1-1|TRBD1|.|TRBV5-8
TGTGCCAGCAGCTTTTACAGGGGAGTGAGGACTGAAGCTTTCTTT
CASSFYRGVRTEAFF
>TRBJ1-5|TRBD1|.|TRBV2
TGTGCCAGTCGTACAGGGGGAGGCAATCAGCCCCAGCATTTT
CASRTGGGNQPQHF
>TRBJ2-5|TRBD2|.|TRBV7-7
TGTGCCAGCAGCCTAGCGGGGGCCCAAGAGACCCAGTACTTC
CASSLAGAQETQYF
>TRBJ2-2|TRBD1|.|TRBV2
TGTGCCAGCAGGCCGACAGGGGAGAACACCGGGGAGCTGTTTTTT
CASRPTGENTGELFF